This entry describes one TCR beta chain. Its antigen is still unknown. Deletions cut 5 bases from V and 6 bases from J, with 15 bases between. This CDR3 has 14 residues. Germline lookup yields CDR1 LNHNV and CDR2 YYDKDF (reference sequence). Timing groups of about 4 and about 12 weeks for second doses were pooled. The data were taken from a study of T cell responses to AZD1222 COVID-19 vaccine. Study-level results: In the spike-specific TCR repertoire, nearly half reportedly target unmutated variant regions.

Using immunoSEQ multiplex PCR, the repertoire was profiled, and TCRdb retains in-frame clones only, with some absent. Found here are 75,000 to 90,000 clones, 80% to 90% of them singletons; the top ten hold around 3.7%. The TCR was taken from an adult who received the AZD1222 COVID-19 vaccine. This chain uses TRBV15 with TRBJ2-3; D gene unclear. The sequences come from peripheral blood, collected 28 days after the second AZD1222 dose. The CDR3 sequence is CATSARTTRDTQYF. CDR3 DNA: TGTGCCACCAGCGCGCGGACGACCCGTGATACGCAGTATTTT.